A single sample gave rise to the 9 T cell receptor beta chains below, sequenced in a study of Ad26.COV2.S vaccination and SARS-CoV-2 variants. The method was immunoSEQ multiplex PCR; TCRdb's version includes in-frame clones alone and lacks a portion of them. This table has approximately 340,000 clones, approximately 85% appearing once. Described treatment: some 20 received Ad26.COV2.S at low or high dose, single or two shots; roughly five received placebo; per-sample allocation not given. Day 63 after the first injection of vaccine or placebo was the sampling time. The source was peripheral blood, collected in a trial of Ad26.COV2.S vaccine versus placebo. The receptors here all came from a person between 18 and 60 years old who received the Ad26.COV2.S COVID-19 vaccine or a placebo.

The chain is built from TRBV7-9 and TRBJ1-2; no firm D call. Trimming stripped 4 bases from V and 2 bases from J, with 5 bases between. The V gene's germline CDR1 is SEHNR and CDR2 FQNEAQ (reference sequence). The CDR3 has 12 residues. The DNA of the CDR3 is TGTGCCAGCAGCTATCACAACTATGGCTACACCTTC. Translating gives CASSYHNYGYTF. The full variable domain, rest sourced from reference TRBV7-9 and TRBJ1-2, is DTGVSQNPRHKITKRGQNVTFRCDPISEHNRLYWYRQTLGQGPEFLTYFQNEAQLEKSRLLSDRFSAERPKGSFSTLEIQRTEQGDSAMYLCASSYHNYGYTFGSGTRLTVV.

The rearrangement joins TRBV10-2 to TRBJ2-7; D might be TRBD2 (5 bases). CDR3 size: 13 residues. CDR1 WSHSY and CDR2 SAAADI come from the germline V gene. Trimming cost V 6 bases and J 4 bases, with 13 bases left between them. The CDR3 region has the DNA TGCGCCAGCAGCGTTAGCGCGGAATACGAGCAGTACTTC. It yields the protein CASSVSAEYEQYF.

This chain uses TRBV15 with TRBJ2-1; 7 nucleotides align to TRBD2. Germline values: CDR1 LNHNV, CDR2 YYDKDF (reference sequence). The V segment lost 0 bases and the J segment 8 bases; nucleotides outside the gene matches: 7. This CDR3 spans 15 amino acids. CDR3 sequence: CATSRERLARYEQFF. The CDR3 bases are TGTGCCACCAGCAGAGAGAGACTAGCCCGGTATGAGCAGTTCTTC.

The chain employs TRBV30 and TRBJ2-7, with D hard to call. There are 12 residues in the CDR3. Deletions cut 3 bases from V and 7 bases from J, with 13 bases between. In germline, CDR1 is GTSNPN, CDR2 SVGIG (reference sequence). The CDR3: CAWSAQVGEQYF. The DNA for the CDR3 is TGTGCCTGGAGCGCCCAGGTGGGAGAGCAGTACTTC.

CDR3 in DNA: TGCGCCAGCAGCTTGTTCGGGACTAGCGGGGATAGCACAGATACGCAGTATTTT. Translating gives CASSLFGTSGDSTDTQYF. V usage is TRBV5-1 and J usage is TRBJ2-3, with TRBD2 matching 13 bases. Germline lookup yields CDR1 SGHRS and CDR2 YFSETQ. This CDR3 is built from 18 residues. V was clipped by 1 base and J by 0 bases; unmatched bases: 5.

The CDR3 is CATSDSTPGELARGRNQPQHF. Written as DNA, the CDR3 is TGTGCCACCAGTGACTCTACACCGGGGGAACTAGCTCGGGGGCGCAATCAGCCCCAGCATTTT. The chain is built from TRBV24-1 and TRBJ1-5; the D gene is possibly TRBD1 (6 bases). CDR1 and CDR2 from the germline V gene are KGHDR and SFDVKD. The CDR3 is made up of 21 amino acids. V was shortened by 4 bases and J by 2 bases, with 29 bases between the two germline ends.

This clone was observed a single time. The chain links TRBV7-9 to TRBJ1-1, with 8 bases identical to TRBD1. V lost 6 bases, J lost 4 bases, and 7 bases stayed unmatched. Per the germline V gene, CDR1 is SEHNR and CDR2 is FQNEAQ (reference sequence). The CDR3 is 14 amino acids. This CDR3 is CASRPGTGGTEAFF. As DNA, the CDR3 is TGTGCCAGCAGACCCGGGACAGGAGGCACTGAAGCTTTCTTT.

V usage is TRBV7-2 and J usage is TRBJ2-2; 10 nucleotides align to TRBD2. CDR3 length equals 16 residues. V lost 1 base and J lost 5; bases outside the gene matches: 4. CDR1 is SGHTA, CDR2 FQGNSA, per germline. The CDR3 sequence is CASSLGTSGVTGELFF. The CDR3 coding sequence is TGTGCCAGCAGCTTAGGAACTAGCGGGGTGACCGGGGAGCTGTTTTTT. Full variable domain (missing parts from reference TRBV7-2 and TRBJ2-2): GAGVSQSPSNKVTEKGKDVELRCDPISGHTALYWYRQSLGQGLEFLIYFQGNSAPDKSGLPSDRFSAERTGGSVSTLTIQRTQQEDSAVYLCASSLGTSGVTGELFFGEGSRLTVL.

The V and J genes are TRBV18 and TRBJ2-1; 9 nucleotides match TRBD2. Germline loops: CDR1 KGHSH, CDR2 LQKENI. Losses at the gene ends were 3 bases for V and 10 bases for J; bases not matched to a gene: 7. The CDR3 runs to 14 residues. The DNA of the CDR3 is TGTGCCAGCTCACCCCCTAGCGGGGCAACCGAGCAGTTCTTC. This codes for CASSPPSGATEQFF.